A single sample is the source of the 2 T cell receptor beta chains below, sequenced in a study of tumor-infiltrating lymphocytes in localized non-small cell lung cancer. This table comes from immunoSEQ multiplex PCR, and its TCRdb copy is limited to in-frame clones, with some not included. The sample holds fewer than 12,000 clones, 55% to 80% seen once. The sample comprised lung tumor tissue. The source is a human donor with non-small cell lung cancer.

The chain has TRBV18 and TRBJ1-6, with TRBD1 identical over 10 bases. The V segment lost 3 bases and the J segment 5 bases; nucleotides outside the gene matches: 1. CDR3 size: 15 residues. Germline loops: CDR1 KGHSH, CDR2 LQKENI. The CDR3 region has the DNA TGTGCCAGCTCACCCGGGACAGGGGATAATTCACCCCTCCACTTT. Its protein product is CASSPGTGDNSPLHF.

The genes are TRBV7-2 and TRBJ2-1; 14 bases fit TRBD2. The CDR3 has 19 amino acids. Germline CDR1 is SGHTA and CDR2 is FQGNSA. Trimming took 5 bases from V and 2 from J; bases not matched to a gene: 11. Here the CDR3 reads CASSLGTSGRKIAYNEQFF. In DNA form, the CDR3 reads TGTGCCAGCAGCCTCGGGACTAGCGGGAGAAAAATAGCCTACAATGAGCAGTTCTTC.